The 24 T cell receptor beta chains given below trace back to one sample, sequenced in a study of T cell responses to AZD1222 COVID-19 vaccine (dated by TCRdb to about 2021). Libraries were prepared through the immunoSEQ multiplex PCR assay. Imported from immuneACCESS, the table was reduced by TCRdb to in-frame sequences with V and J called. These copies leave out some clones; in studies compared against another copy, an unresolved V gene accounts for under half, and the cause of the remainder is not known. The sample table shows about 190,000 clones, and more than 90% are seen once. About 4% of the sample is held by the ten biggest clonotypes. Explained via the paper, the time point label denotes: about 28 days (+/-7) after the second vaccine dose. In light of the paper, this sample's treatment or condition label describes: meningococcal conjugate vaccine given as trial control. Sequencing used peripheral blood, obtained 28 days after the second dose of the MenACWY control vaccine. The receptors come from an adult who received the MenACWY meningococcal vaccine as a control.

V usage is TRBV7-6 and J usage is TRBJ2-1; D perhaps matches TRBD1 (6 bases). Germline-derived CDR1 and CDR2 are SGHVS and FNYEAQ. The CDR3 has 15 amino acids. V was cut by 0 bases and J by 6 bases, with 12 bases left in between. The CDR3 protein is CASSLAPGRGNEQFF. The CDR3, as DNA: TGTGCCAGCAGCTTAGCGCCGGGCAGGGGCAATGAGCAGTTCTTC.

The chain joins TRBV28 to TRBJ1-5; no clear D. Germline values: CDR1 MDHEN, CDR2 SYDVKM. This CDR3 has 11 residues. The V gene lost 8 bases and the J gene lost 3 bases, with 5 bases spanning the gap. The CDR3 DNA reads TGTGCCAGCGGGGACAATCAGCCCCAGCATTTT. Translation gives CASGDNQPQHF.

V is TRBV6-2 or TRBV6-3 and J is TRBJ1-2; D is perhaps TRBD1 (5 bases). From germline, CDR1 is MNHEY and CDR2 SVGEGT. The CDR3 sequence is 15 residues long. Trimming took 2 bases from V and 1 from J, leaving 11 bases between them. The CDR3 is CASSYRGLLNYGYTF. The CDR3 DNA reads TGTGCCAGCAGTTACCGGGGCCTCCTTAACTATGGCTACACCTTC.

This clone was picked up a small number of times. This chain connects TRBV7-2 to TRBJ2-1, with 8 positions matching TRBD2. After removal of 0 bases from V and 7 bases from J, the junction contained 11 bases not matched to a gene. This CDR3 comprises 17 residues. Germline V gene data show CDR1 as SGHTA and CDR2 as FQGNSA. Here the CDR3 reads CASSLAAGGLVRNEQFF. Written as DNA, the CDR3 is TGTGCCAGCAGCTTAGCGGCCGGGGGACTAGTTAGAAATGAGCAGTTCTTC.

This chain uses TRBV4-1 with TRBJ2-7, with D tentatively TRBD2 (6 bases). CDR1 and CDR2 (germline): MGHRA, YSYEKL. The CDR3 has 15 residues. V was pared by 1 base and J by 5 bases, with 15 bases between. CDR3 protein: CASSQVSGVLHEQYF. Written as DNA, the CDR3 is TGCGCCAGCAGCCAAGTGTCGGGGGTGCTGCACGAGCAGTACTTC.

This sequence joins TRBV7-2 and TRBJ1-5; D gene unclear. The CDR3 runs 15 residues. Per germline, CDR1 SGHTA and CDR2 FQGNSA. Between the trimmed V and J ends, which lost 5 bases and 0 bases, there was a span of 11 bases. CDR3 sequence (DNA): TGTGCCAGCAGCCCGGTAGCCAATAGCAATCAGCCCCAGCATTTT. It translates to CASSPVANSNQPQHF.

The chain has TRBV3-1 (or the pseudogene TRBV3-2) and TRBJ1-5, with D perhaps matching TRBD1 (5 bases). Germline CDR1 reads LGHDT; CDR2 reads YNNKEL (reference sequence). The V end was cut by 4 bases, the J end by 4 bases, with 11 bases between. The CDR3 is 14 residues long. This chain's CDR3 is CASSRAGGNQPQHF. The CDR3 bases are TGTGCCAGCAGCCGGGCGGGGGGTAATCAGCCCCAGCATTTT.

V usage is TRBV30 and J usage is TRBJ1-2, with TRBD1 matching 7 bases. CDR3 size: 14 residues. V shed 2 bases, J shed 7 bases, and the junction held 10 bases outside the gene matches. Germline CDR1 and CDR2: GTSNPN and SVGIG (reference sequence). The CDR3 coding sequence is TGTGCCTGGAGTTGGAACAGGGGAGGGACTGGCTACACCTTC. Translation: CAWSWNRGGTGYTF. Full variable domain (outside the CDR3, taken from reference TRBV30 and TRBJ1-2): SQTIHQWPATLVQPVGSPLSLECTVEGTSNPNLYWYRQAAGRGLQLLFYSVGIGQISSEVPQNLSASRPQDRQFILSSKKLLLSDSGFYLCAWSWNRGGTGYTFGSGTRLTVV.

In DNA form, the CDR3 reads TGCGCCAGCAGCCCAGGGGCAGGAGAGACCCAGTACTTC. It is translated as CASSPGAGETQYF. The gene calls are TRBV5-1 and TRBJ2-5, with a weak D call TRBD1 (6 bases). Germline V gene data show CDR1 as SGHRS and CDR2 as YFSETQ. This CDR3 comprises 13 residues. Trimming left V 4 bases short and J 4 bases short, with 11 bases between.

V gene TRBV27 combines with J gene TRBJ1-1; the D gene is possibly TRBD1 (6 bases). The V end lost 5 bases, the J end lost 5 bases, and 24 bases lay between the germline ends. The germline gives CDR1 MNHEY, CDR2 SMNVEV (reference sequence). The CDR3 spans 17 residues. DNA for the CDR3: TGTGCCAGCAGTCGTCAACTAGGGGGGGGTCTAGGTACTGAAGCTTTCTTT. Translation gives CASSRQLGGGLGTEAFF.

Here the CDR3 DNA reads TGCAGCGGGAGGGGGCGACAGGGACAAAACAATGAGCAGTTCTTC. Translated, it gives CSGRGRQGQNNEQFF. The V call is TRBV29-1, the J call TRBJ2-1; TRBD1 is a possible D gene (7 bases). The CDR3 sequence is 15 residues long. The germline V and J ends were trimmed by 7 bases and 5 bases, with 21 bases remaining between them. Germline CDR1 SQVTM, CDR2 ANQGSEA.

This clone was seen a single time. The CDR3 bases are TGTGCCAGTAGTATCCCCAGAAGCTGGGACGAGCAGTACTTC. It yields the protein CASSIPRSWDEQYF. V gene TRBV19 combines with J gene TRBJ2-7; D is undetermined. The V end was cut by 3 bases, the J end by 5 bases, with 14 bases between. The CDR3 has 14 amino acids. CDR1 and CDR2 (germline): LNHDA, SQIVND (reference sequence).

The V gene is TRBV3-1 (or the pseudogene TRBV3-2), the J gene TRBJ2-1, with TRBD2 matching over 8 bases. This CDR3 region has 12 residues. V gave up 3 bases and J gave up 13 bases; unmatched junction bases: 5. The germline V gene has CDR1 LGHDT and CDR2 YNNKEL (reference sequence). The chain's CDR3 is CASSQNRGGQFF. The CDR3 bases are TGTGCCAGCAGCCAGAACCGGGGGGGACAGTTCTTC.

The chain is built from TRBV3-1 (or the pseudogene TRBV3-2) and TRBJ1-4; 7 bases match TRBD1. The CDR3 runs to 15 residues. Germline lookup yields CDR1 LGHDT and CDR2 YNNKEL (reference sequence). The junction had 6 bases not matched to a gene; V was cut back by 5 bases and J by 3 bases. CDR3 sequence (DNA): TGTGCCAGCAGCACAACAGGGGCAGCTAATGAAAAACTGTTTTTT. It yields the protein CASSTTGAANEKLFF.

This rearrangement joins TRBV12-1 to TRBJ1-5. TRBV12-1 is described as a pseudogene. CDR3 length: 14 residues. CDR3 bases: TGTGCCAGCAGCTTGGACGGTTACAATCAGCCCCAGCATTTT. Translating gives CASSLDGYNQPQHF.

This clone has more than one count but fewer than ten. The chain has TRBV25-1 and TRBJ1-3, with D perhaps matching TRBD1 (5 bases). This CDR3 region has 14 residues. Trimming stripped 8 bases from V and 0 bases from J, with 11 bases between. CDR1 and CDR2 (germline): MGHDK, SYGVNS. This CDR3 is CASGTGSSGNTIYF. The DNA for the CDR3 is TGTGCCAGCGGAACAGGAAGCTCTGGAAACACCATATATTTT. Complete variable domain (other parts from reference TRBV25-1 and TRBJ1-3): EADIYQTPRYLVIGTGKKITLECSQTMGHDKMYWYQQDPGMELHLIHYSYGVNSTEKGDLSSESTVSRIRTEHFPLTLESARPSHTSQYLCASGTGSSGNTIYFGEGSWLTVV.

This rearrangement joins TRBV6-2 or TRBV6-3 to TRBJ2-3, with 14 bases fitting TRBD2. CDR3 size: 16 residues. Losses at the gene ends were 5 bases for V and 4 bases for J; bases not matched to a gene: 5. Germline V gene sequence: CDR1 MNHEY, CDR2 SVGEGT. The CDR3 sequence is CASSGTSGRISDTQYF. CDR3 DNA sequence: TGTGCCAGCAGTGGGACTAGCGGGAGAATCTCAGATACGCAGTATTTT.

The J gene is TRBJ2-1, the V gene TRBV18, with 7 positions matching TRBD1. J gave up 0 bases and V 3 bases, and 5 bases lay outside the gene matches. The CDR3 consists of 16 residues. Germline assignment: CDR1 KGHSH and CDR2 LQKENI. Here the CDR3 reads CASSPMTGSSYNEQFF. CDR3 coding DNA: TGTGCCAGCTCACCCATGACAGGGAGCTCCTACAATGAGCAGTTCTTC.

The V gene is TRBV30, the J gene TRBJ2-1, with 7 bases aligning to TRBD2. Losses at the gene ends were 6 bases for V and 2 bases for J; bases not matched to a gene: 7. The CDR3 is 14 amino acids. Germline lookup yields CDR1 GTSNPN and CDR2 SVGIG (reference sequence). The CDR3 bases are TGTGCCTGCGTTACTAGCGCGGCCTACAATGAGCAGTTCTTC. It encodes CACVTSAAYNEQFF. The full variable domain, in which reference TRBV30 and TRBJ2-1 provide the parts outside the CDR3, is SQTIHQWPATLVQPVGSPLSLECTVEGTSNPNLYWYRQAAGRGLQLLFYSVGIGQISSEVPQNLSASRPQDRQFILSSKKLLLSDSGFYLCACVTSAAYNEQFFGPGTRLTVL.

The chain employs TRBV7-9 and TRBJ2-3, with a weak D call TRBD2 (5 bases). The germline V and J ends were trimmed by 1 base and 14 bases, with 13 bases remaining between them. The length of the CDR3 is 12 residues. Germline-derived CDR1 and CDR2 are SEHNR and FQNEAQ (reference sequence). The CDR3 region is CASSLEGSVLYF. In DNA, the CDR3 is TGTGCCAGCAGCTTAGAAGGGAGCGTACTGTATTTT.

The V and J genes are TRBV19 and TRBJ1-4; 8 nucleotides line up with TRBD1. CDR3 length: 15 residues. Germline V lookup: CDR1 LNHDA, CDR2 SQIVND (reference sequence). V trimming: 1 base; J trimming: 7 bases; junction bases outside the gene matches: 5. The CDR3 region has the DNA TGTGCCAGTAGTATAGGGGCAGGGGGCCGTGAAAAACTGTTTTTT. This codes for CASSIGAGGREKLFF.

V is TRBV27 and J is TRBJ1-4; the D is unclear. V was cut by 5 bases and J by 8 bases, with 21 bases left in between. The length of the CDR3 is 16 residues. The germline V gene has CDR1 MNHEY and CDR2 SMNVEV (reference sequence). The CDR3 DNA sequence: TGTGCCAGCAGTCTTGTGAGTCCGACACGGTTGGAAAAACTGTTTTTT. Amino acid sequence: CASSLVSPTRLEKLFF.

This chain uses TRBV9 with TRBJ2-7, with D possibly matching TRBD2 (5 bases). Trimming took 2 bases from V and 3 from J, leaving 9 bases between them. Germline CDR1 SGDLS, CDR2 YYNGEE. The CDR3 covers 13 residues. CDR3 DNA: TGTGCCAGCAGCGTCGGCCGGGACTACGAGCAGTACTTC. Translating gives CASSVGRDYEQYF. The complete variable domain, with remaining parts taken from reference TRBV9 and TRBJ2-7, reads DSGVTQTPKHLITATGQRVTLRCSPRSGDLSVYWYQQSLDQGLQFLIQYYNGEERAKGNILERFSAQQFPDLHSELNLSSLELGDSALYFCASSVGRDYEQYFGPGTRLTVT.

This clone has just one count. This rearrangement joins TRBV19 to TRBJ1-6, with no clear D. CDR1 and CDR2 from the germline V gene are LNHDA and SQIVND (reference sequence). V was shortened by 5 bases and J by 6 bases, with 11 bases between the two germline ends. The CDR3 extends over 14 amino acids. CDR3 protein: CASSGLAGNSPLHF. CDR3 sequence (DNA): TGTGCCAGTAGTGGACTGGCAGGTAATTCACCCCTCCACTTT.